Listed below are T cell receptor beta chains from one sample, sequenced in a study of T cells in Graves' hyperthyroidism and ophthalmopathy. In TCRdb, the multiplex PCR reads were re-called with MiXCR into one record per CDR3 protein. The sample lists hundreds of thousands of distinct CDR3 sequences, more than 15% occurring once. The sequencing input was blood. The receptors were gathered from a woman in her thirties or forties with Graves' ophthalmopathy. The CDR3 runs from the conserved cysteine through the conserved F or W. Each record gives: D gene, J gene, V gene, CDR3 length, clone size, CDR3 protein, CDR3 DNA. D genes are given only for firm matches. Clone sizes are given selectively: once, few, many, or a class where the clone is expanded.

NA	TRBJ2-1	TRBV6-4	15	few	CASSVGQEGYNEQFF	TGTGCCAGCAGCGTAGGACAGGAGGGATACAATGAGCAGTTCTTC
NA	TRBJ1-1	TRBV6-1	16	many	CASSTTGVGLNTEAFF	TGTGCCAGCAGTACGACCGGGGTAGGCCTGAACACTGAAGCTTTCTTT
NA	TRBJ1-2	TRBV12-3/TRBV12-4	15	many	CASSSTRGRPGGYTF	TGTGCCAGCAGTTCAACCAGGGGTCGTCCAGGCGGCTACACCTTC
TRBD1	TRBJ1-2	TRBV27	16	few	CASRTGTGGPNYGYTF	TGTGCCAGCAGGACCGGGACAGGGGGGCCGAACTATGGCTACACCTTC
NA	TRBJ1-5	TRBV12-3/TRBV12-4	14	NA	CASSLSGTPQPQHF	TGTGCCAGCAGTTTATCCGGGACACCCCAGCCCCAGCATTTT
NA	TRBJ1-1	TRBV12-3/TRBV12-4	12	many	CASTPRPTEAFF	TGTGCCAGCACCCCCCGACCCACTGAAGCTTTCTTT
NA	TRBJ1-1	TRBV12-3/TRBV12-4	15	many	CASSLGGRGDTEAFF	TGTGCCAGCAGTTTGGGGGGAAGGGGGGACACTGAAGCTTTCTTT
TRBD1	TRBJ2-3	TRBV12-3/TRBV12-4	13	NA	CASSGTGPDTQYF	TGTGCCAGCAGTGGGACAGGGCCAGATACGCAGTATTTT
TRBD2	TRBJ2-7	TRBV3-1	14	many	CASSLGLAGDEQYF	TGTGCCAGCAGCCTCGGACTAGCGGGAGATGAGCAGTACTTC
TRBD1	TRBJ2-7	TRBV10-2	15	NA	CASRAGTGISYEQYF	TGCGCCAGCAGGGCCGGGACAGGGATTTCCTACGAGCAGTACTTC
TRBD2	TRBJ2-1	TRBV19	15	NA	CASSISGGLYNEQFF	TGTGCCAGTAGTATTTCGGGGGGGCTTTACAATGAGCAGTTCTTC
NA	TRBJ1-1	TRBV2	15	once	CASRGVGTLNTEAFF	TGTGCCAGCAGGGGGGTGGGCACATTGAACACTGAAGCTTTCTTT
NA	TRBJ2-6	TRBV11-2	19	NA	CASSPTLSRSGSGANVLTF	TGTGCCAGCAGCCCGACCCTCTCCAGGTCGGGCTCTGGGGCCAACGTCCTGACTTTC
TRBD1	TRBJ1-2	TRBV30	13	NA	CAWSRGTDYGYTF	TGTGCCTGGAGCAGAGGGACAGACTATGGCTACACCTTC
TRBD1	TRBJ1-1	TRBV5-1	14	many	CASSRTGANTEAFF	TGCGCCAGCAGCCGGACAGGGGCGAACACTGAAGCTTTCTTT
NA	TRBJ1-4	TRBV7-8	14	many	CASSYLATNEKLFF	TGTGCCAGCAGCTATCTTGCAACTAATGAAAAACTGTTTTTT
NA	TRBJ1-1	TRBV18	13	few	CASSRVGDTEAFF	TGTGCCAGCTCACGCGTAGGGGACACTGAAGCTTTCTTT
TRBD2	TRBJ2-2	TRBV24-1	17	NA	CATSDTRLAGRIGELFF	TGTGCCACCAGTGACACCCGACTAGCGGGAAGGATCGGGGAGCTGTTTTTT
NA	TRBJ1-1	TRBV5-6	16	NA	CASSLARGGRNTEAFF	TGTGCCAGCAGCTTGGCCCGGGGAGGGCGGAACACTGAAGCTTTCTTT
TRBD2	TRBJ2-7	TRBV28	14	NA	CASSDRTSGAVQYF	TGTGCCAGCAGCGACAGGACTAGCGGGGCAGTGCAGTACTTC
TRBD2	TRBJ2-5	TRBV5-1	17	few	CASSSGLAGGAQETQYF	TGCGCCAGCAGCTCGGGACTAGCGGGGGGAGCTCAAGAGACCCAGTACTTC
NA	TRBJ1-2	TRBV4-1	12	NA	CASSRPGYGYTF	TGCGCCAGCAGCCGCCCAGGTTATGGCTACACCTTC
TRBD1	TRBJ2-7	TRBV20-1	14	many	CSAPGTGGSHEQYF	TGCAGTGCTCCGGGAACAGGGGGCTCCCACGAGCAGTACTTC
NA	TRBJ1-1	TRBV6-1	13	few	CASSTLSEVGAFF	TGTGCCAGCAGTACCCTCTCCGAGGTGGGAGCTTTCTTT
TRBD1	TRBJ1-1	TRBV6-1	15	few	CASSRSGQGLAEAFF	TGTGCCAGCAGCCGAAGCGGACAGGGCCTCGCAGAAGCTTTCTTT
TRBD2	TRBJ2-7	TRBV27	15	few	CASSSRGTSRYEQYF	TGTGCCAGCAGTTCTCGGGGGACTAGCAGGTACGAGCAGTACTTC
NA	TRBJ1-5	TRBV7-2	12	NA	CASSVFGAKQHF	TGTGCCAGCAGCGTGTTTGGGGCTAAACAGCATTTT
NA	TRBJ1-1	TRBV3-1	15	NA	CASSQDGAVNTEAFF	TGTGCCAGCAGCCAAGATGGGGCAGTGAACACTGAAGCTTTCTTT
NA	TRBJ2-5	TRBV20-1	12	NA	CSASVGSETQYF	TGCAGTGCTAGCGTAGGGTCAGAGACCCAGTACTTC
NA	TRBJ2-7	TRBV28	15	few	CASSYGGRGSYEQYF	TGTGCCAGCAGTTATGGCGGACGTGGCTCCTACGAGCAGTACTTC
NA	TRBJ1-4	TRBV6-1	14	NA	CASSQTGLFEKLFF	TGTGCCAGCAGTCAGACAGGCCTTTTTGAAAAACTGTTTTTT
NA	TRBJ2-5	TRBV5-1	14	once	CASSLASSEETQYF	TGCGCCAGCAGCTTGGCTTCTAGCGAGGAGACCCAGTACTTC
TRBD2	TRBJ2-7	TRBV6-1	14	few	CASQKREGLNEQYF	TGTGCCAGTCAGAAGCGGGAGGGCCTCAACGAGCAGTACTTC
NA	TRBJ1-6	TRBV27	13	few	CASSYRENSPLHF	TGTGCCAGCTCGTACAGGGAAAATTCACCCCTCCACTTT
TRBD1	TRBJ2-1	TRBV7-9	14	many	CASSQGQVRNEQFF	TGTGCCAGCAGCCAGGGACAGGTTCGGAATGAGCAGTTCTTC
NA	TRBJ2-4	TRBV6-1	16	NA	CASSEAYGWGENIQYF	TGTGCCAGCAGTGAAGCATACGGGTGGGGGGAAAACATTCAGTACTTC
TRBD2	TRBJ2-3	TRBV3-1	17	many	CASSPWTSGRYTDTQYF	TGTGCCAGCAGCCCTTGGACTAGCGGGAGATACACAGATACGCAGTATTTT
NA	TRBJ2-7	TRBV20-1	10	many	CSALDYEQYF	TGCAGTGCTCTAGATTACGAGCAGTACTTC
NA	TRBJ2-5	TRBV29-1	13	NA	CSVEIRLGETQYF	TGCAGCGTTGAAATCCGGCTGGGGGAGACCCAGTACTTC
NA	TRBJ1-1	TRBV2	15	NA	CASSDKGLPNTEAFF	TGTGCCAGCAGTGACAAAGGACTCCCGAACACTGAAGCTTTCTTT
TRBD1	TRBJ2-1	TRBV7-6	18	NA	CASSPGNRGLPNYNEQFF	TGTGCCAGCAGCCCAGGGAACAGGGGGCTCCCGAATTACAATGAGCAGTTCTTC
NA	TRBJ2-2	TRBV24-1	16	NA	CATSDPRTVNTGELFF	TGTGCCACCAGTGATCCCCGGACAGTTAACACCGGGGAGCTGTTTTTT
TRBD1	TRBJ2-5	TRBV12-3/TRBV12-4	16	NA	CASSLRVGQGEETQYF	TGTGCCAGCAGTTTACGGGTGGGACAGGGAGAAGAGACCCAGTACTTC
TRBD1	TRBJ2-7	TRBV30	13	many	CAWTRDSPYEQYF	TGTGCCTGGACTCGGGACAGCCCCTACGAGCAGTACTTC
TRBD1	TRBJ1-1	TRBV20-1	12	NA	CSAQTGTEEAFF	TGCAGTGCTCAAACCGGGACAGAGGAAGCTTTCTTT
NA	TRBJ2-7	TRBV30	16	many	CAWSAAGWSTAYEQYF	TGTGCCTGGAGTGCCGCAGGGTGGTCCACAGCCTACGAGCAGTACTTC